The rows below give T cell receptor beta chains drawn from one sample of a study of technical replicates of blood from four donors. TCRdb keeps only in-frame clones here, not all; method: immunoSEQ multiplex PCR. The sample shows 35,000 to 50,000 clones, around 97% of them seen only once. Material for sequencing was T cells isolated from PBMCs. These receptors all come from a human donor in good health. CDR3s include the opening cysteine and the closing phenylalanine or tryptophan. The D gene is left open where the match is weak. Size is omitted from some rows. Given values are once, few, many or a class for expanded clones.

d_gene	j_gene	v_gene	abundance	CDR3nt	CDR3aa
TRBD1	TRBJ2-7	TRBV5-1	.	TGCGCCAGCAGCTTTGAGTTGACCATTCCCGGGACAGGGGACCACGAGCAGTACTTC	CASSFELTIPGTGDHEQYF
TRBD2	TRBJ2-1	TRBV5-1	.	TGCGCCAGCAGCTGGACTAGCGGGAGGGCCGGCAATGAGCAGTTCTTC	CASSWTSGRAGNEQFF
TRBD1	TRBJ1-2	TRBV7-9	once	TGTGCCAGCAGCCCCGGGACAGGGGCTCGTGGCTACACCTTC	CASSPGTGARGYTF
TRBD2	TRBJ2-5	TRBV10-3	.	TGTGCCATCGCCGGACTAGCGCGACAAGAGACCCAGTACTTC	CAIAGLARQETQYF
TRBD2	TRBJ2-7	TRBV6-1	.	TGTGCCAGCAGCGAATTCTATAGCGGGTTCTCCTACGAGCAGTACTTC	CASSEFYSGFSYEQYF
TRBD1	TRBJ2-2	TRBV5-1	.	TGCGCCAGCAGCTTGGGAGACAGGGACACCGGGGAGCTGTTTTTT	CASSLGDRDTGELFF
TRBD2	TRBJ2-5	TRBV5-1	.	TGCGCCAGCACCGTCTGGGGCGGGAGTGGGGAGACCCAGTACTTC	CASTVWGGSGETQYF
.	TRBJ2-7	TRBV14	once	TGTGCCAGCAGCCTGACTGGGTACGAGCAGTACTTC	CASSLTGYEQYF
.	TRBJ2-7	TRBV27	.	TGTGCCAGCAGTTTACGGGGGAGCCAATACGAGCAGTACTTC	CASSLRGSQYEQYF
.	TRBJ1-2	TRBV19	.	TGTGCCAGTAGTACATACGATAATTTGGCAGGGGAGGGTGGCTACACCTTC	CASSTYDNLAGEGGYTF
.	TRBJ1-1	TRBV30	.	TGTGCCTGGAGTTACACGTCGAACACTGAAGCTTTCTTT	CAWSYTSNTEAFF
TRBD1	TRBJ2-7	TRBV7-3	.	TGTGCCAGCAGCTTAATGGGACAGGGAACCTACGAGCAGTACTTC	CASSLMGQGTYEQYF
.	TRBJ2-5	TRBV2	.	TGTGCCAGCAGTGGGCCAGGGGTGGCTTGGGAGACCCAGTACTTC	CASSGPGVAWETQYF
.	TRBJ2-6	TRBV5-6	.	TGTGCCAGCAGCCGTCCTGGGGCCAACGTCCTGACTTTC	CASSRPGANVLTF
TRBD1	TRBJ2-1	TRBV19	.	TGTGCCAGTCGGAGAGCCGGGACAGGGCCCAATGAGCAGTTCTTC	CASRRAGTGPNEQFF
TRBD2	TRBJ2-2	TRBV7-3	.	TGTGCCAGCAGTATTCTAGCGGGAGCGGACGGGGAGCTGTTTTTT	CASSILAGADGELFF
.	TRBJ1-2	TRBV5-8	.	TGTGCCAGCAGCTTTGGGGGACTGAACTATGGCTACACCTTC	CASSFGGLNYGYTF
TRBD2	TRBJ2-7	TRBV2	.	TGTGCCAGCAGTTTTCGACTAGCGGGAGGTGCCGAGCAGTACTTC	CASSFRLAGGAEQYF
TRBD2	TRBJ2-3	TRBV11-3	.	TGTGCCAGCAGCCCGAGACTAGCGGGGGTCCCCACAGATACGCAGTATTTT	CASSPRLAGVPTDTQYF
TRBD2	TRBJ2-3	TRBV11-2	once	TGTGCCAGCAGCCTTAGCGGGCATTCCACAGATACGCAGTATTTT	CASSLSGHSTDTQYF
.	TRBJ2-6	TRBV11-2	.	TGTGCCAGCAGCCGAACGACAGGGGCCAACGTCCTGACTTTC	CASSRTTGANVLTF
.	TRBJ2-1	TRBV2	.	TGTGCCAGCGAGGGGGAGAAGGGGAATGAGCAGTTCTTC	CASEGEKGNEQFF
.	TRBJ1-1	TRBV6-5	.	TGTGCCAGCCGTGGGGTTAGCGCTGAAGCTTTCTTT	CASRGVSAEAFF
TRBD2	TRBJ2-2	TRBV7-9	.	TGTGCCAGCAGCTTAGGACTAGCGGGACTCACCGGGGAGCTGTTTTTT	CASSLGLAGLTGELFF
TRBD2	TRBJ2-1	TRBV6-1	.	TGTGCCAGCAGTGATCGTCCTATGGGGACTAGCGGGAGGGTCGATGAGCAGTTCTTC	CASSDRPMGTSGRVDEQFF
TRBD1	TRBJ2-7	TRBV9	.	TGTGCCAGCAGCCCCAGGGGGTACGAGCAGTACTTC	CASSPRGYEQYF
.	TRBJ2-7	TRBV27	.	TGTGCCAGCAGTTCCCTTGGTGCGGCCTACGAGCAGTACTTC	CASSSLGAAYEQYF
TRBD1	TRBJ1-1	TRBV7-3	.	TGTGCCAGCAGCTTGGGACAGGGGGATGAAGCTTTCTTT	CASSLGQGDEAFF
.	TRBJ1-1	TRBV28	.	TGTGCCAGCAGCACATTGGGACTTTTGAACACTGAAGCTTTCTTT	CASSTLGLLNTEAFF
TRBD2	TRBJ2-7	TRBV5-1	.	TGCGCCAGCAGCGCGACTAGCGGGAGGACCCCCTACGAGCAGTACTTC	CASSATSGRTPYEQYF
TRBD2	TRBJ2-7	TRBV10-3	once	TGTGCCATCAGCGGGAGGGAATCCTACGAGCAGTACTTC	CAISGRESYEQYF
.	TRBJ2-7	TRBV7-9	.	TGTGCCAGCAGCTCCCCCCGTAGCATTTCCTACGAGCAGTACTTC	CASSSPRSISYEQYF
.	TRBJ1-2	TRBV7-2	.	TGTGCCAGCAGCCGCGGGGCGTATGACTATGGCTACACCTTC	CASSRGAYDYGYTF
.	TRBJ1-4	TRBV11-2	.	TGTGCCAGCAGCCCCAACCGGGTGACTAATGAAAAACTGTTTTTT	CASSPNRVTNEKLFF
.	TRBJ2-1	TRBV13	.	TGTGCCAGCAGCTTCTTTAGGGCTTATGGAGGACTTCTTTACAATGAGCAGTTCTTC	CASSFFRAYGGLLYNEQFF
TRBD1	TRBJ1-4	TRBV5-4	.	TGTGCCAGCAGCTTTTGGACAGGGGAAGGGACTAATGAAAAACTGTTTTTT	CASSFWTGEGTNEKLFF
.	TRBJ2-6	TRBV19	.	TGTGCCAGTACCGAATTAGGGGCCGGGGCCAACGTCCTGACTTTC	CASTELGAGANVLTF
.	TRBJ2-3	TRBV5-1	.	TGCGCCAGCAGCGTGAGCGGGACAGATACGCAGTATTTT	CASSVSGTDTQYF
TRBD1	TRBJ1-5	TRBV16	once	TGTGCCAGCAGCCCTTTTACAGGGGGAAACAATCAGCCCCAGCATTTT	CASSPFTGGNNQPQHF
TRBD2	TRBJ2-1	TRBV15	.	TGTGCCACCAGCAGAGTTGGTAGGGCGGGAGGTAACAATGAGCAGTTCTTC	CATSRVGRAGGNNEQFF
.	TRBJ1-1	TRBV5-6	once	TGTGCCAGCAGCTTGGGAGGGAACACTGAAGCTTTCTTT	CASSLGGNTEAFF
.	TRBJ2-2	TRBV6-5	once	TGTGCCAGCAGTTTATCGAACACCGGGGAGCTGTTTTTT	CASSLSNTGELFF
TRBD2	TRBJ2-4	TRBV11-2	.	TGTGCCAGCAGCCAAGCGGGACTAGGATTGGCGAACATTCAGTACTTC	CASSQAGLGLANIQYF
TRBD2	TRBJ2-1	TRBV9	.	TGTGCCAGCAGCGCGACTAGCGGGAGGGCCTTTGGGGAGCAGTTCTTC	CASSATSGRAFGEQFF
.	TRBJ1-1	TRBV6-1	.	TGTGCCAGCATTCTACCGAGGGATGGCACTGAAGCTTTCTTT	CASILPRDGTEAFF
.	TRBJ1-2	TRBV10-3	.	TGTGCCATCAGACAGGGCCTCACTAACTATGGCTACACCTTC	CAIRQGLTNYGYTF
TRBD1	TRBJ1-1	TRBV7-2	.	TGTGCCAGCAGCTGGACAGGGTATCCTGACACTGAAGCTTTCTTT	CASSWTGYPDTEAFF
TRBD2	TRBJ2-5	TRBV30	.	TGTGCCTGGGAGAGCGGGAGAGGAGAGACCCAGTACTTC	CAWESGRGETQYF
TRBD2	TRBJ2-7	TRBV15	once	TGTGCCACCAGCAGGGGACTAGCGGGAGTCAACCACGAGCAGTACTTC	CATSRGLAGVNHEQYF
.	TRBJ2-3	TRBV11-2	once	TGTGCCACCGGGGACTTACACACAGATACGCAGTATTTT	CATGDLHTDTQYF
.	TRBJ1-4	TRBV28	.	TGTGCCAGCAGGAGGGTAGCGGGAGACTATGAAAAACTGTTTTTT	CASRRVAGDYEKLFF
.	TRBJ2-7	TRBV29-1	.	TGCAGCGTTGAAGTGGGAGTTGGGCAGTACTTC	CSVEVGVGQYF
TRBD1	TRBJ2-3	TRBV10-3	.	TGTGCCATCATGGGACAGGGCTCAGATACGCAGTATTTT	CAIMGQGSDTQYF
TRBD2	TRBJ2-1	TRBV5-4	.	TGTGCCAGCAGCTCGACTAGCGGGAGGGACAATGAGCAGTTCTTC	CASSSTSGRDNEQFF
.	TRBJ1-1	TRBV10-2	.	TGCGCCAGCAGTGAGGGGCGCAACACTGAAGCTTTCTTT	CASSEGRNTEAFF
TRBD2	TRBJ2-1	TRBV9	.	TGTGCCAGCTCCGGGACTAGCGGGAGCTACAATGAGCAGTTCTTC	CASSGTSGSYNEQFF
TRBD2	TRBJ2-2	TRBV7-2	.	TGTGCCAGCAGCTTAAGAGCGGGAGGGAACACCGGGGAGCTGTTTTTT	CASSLRAGGNTGELFF